This entry lists 20 T cell receptor beta chains sequenced from one sample in a study of long-term antiretroviral therapy in people with HIV. Samples were assayed with immunoSEQ v3.0 at survey level. Data came from immunoSEQ multiplex PCR; TCRdb stores just in-frame clones and leaves some out. The sample consists of around 26,000 clones, 76% of them appearing once. The material sequenced was unsorted PBMCs, taken 1.1 years before starting antiretroviral therapy. The receptors derive from a middle-aged woman with HIV.

The genes are TRBV19 and TRBJ1-1, with TRBD1 matching over 7 bases. The germline V gene has CDR1 LNHDA and CDR2 SQIVND (reference sequence). After removal of 5 bases from V and 2 bases from J, the junction contained 8 bases not matched to a gene. This CDR3 spans 15 amino acids. CDR3 amino acids: CASSSIAGGNTEAFF. Written as DNA, the CDR3 is TGTGCCAGTAGTTCCATTGCAGGGGGAAACACTGAAGCTTTCTTT.

The V call is TRBV7-2, the J call TRBJ1-2, with 7 bases aligning to TRBD1. This CDR3 comprises 13 residues. Trimming took 2 bases from V and 7 from J; bases not matched to a gene: 4. Germline loops: CDR1 SGHTA, CDR2 FQGNSA. CDR3 loop: CASSLRQGVGYTF. The CDR3 coding sequence is TGTGCCAGCAGCTTACGGCAGGGGGTTGGCTACACCTTC.

The chain is built from TRBV5-1 and TRBJ1-5, with D possibly TRBD1 on 6 matching bases. The length of the CDR3 is 14 residues. Per germline, CDR1 SGHRS and CDR2 YFSETQ. The V end lost 4 bases, the J end lost 9 bases, and 17 bases lay between the germline ends. The CDR3 nucleotides are TGCGCCAGCAGCCCTGTAGGGGGTCCAGGGCCCCAGCATTTT. Translation gives CASSPVGGPGPQHF.

The chain employs TRBV6-5 and TRBJ1-5; D might be TRBD1 (6 bases). The CDR3 covers 13 residues. The V end was cut by 7 bases, the J end by 3 bases, with 10 bases between. The germline gives CDR1 MNHEY, CDR2 SVGAGI. CDR3 sequence: CASTAGANQPQHF. The CDR3 DNA reads TGTGCCAGCACCGCAGGGGCCAATCAGCCCCAGCATTTT.

J is TRBJ1-6 and V is TRBV4-3; weak D call: TRBD1 (5 bases). Germline V gene data show CDR1 as LGHNA and CDR2 as YSLEER. Trimming pared 3 bases from V and 4 bases from J, leaving 13 bases between. There are 16 residues in the CDR3. CDR3 in amino acids: CASSQATGAYNSPLHF. As DNA, the CDR3 is TGCGCCAGCAGCCAGGCCACCGGGGCTTATAATTCACCCCTCCACTTT.

This clone turned up a few times. The chain carries TRBV4-1 and TRBJ2-7; maybe TRBD2 (5 bases). Germline V lookup: CDR1 MGHRA, CDR2 YSYEKL. Trimming pared 6 bases from V and 3 bases from J, leaving 12 bases between. The CDR3 consists of 13 residues. CDR3 in DNA: TGCGCCAGCAGTCTGGGGAGCGACTACGAGCAGTACTTC. Translated, it gives CASSLGSDYEQYF.

The chain recombines TRBV6-5 with TRBJ1-5; the D gene is possibly TRBD1 (6 bases). Germline V gene lookup returns CDR1 MNHEY and CDR2 SVGAGI. The CDR3 length is 16 residues. V was clipped by 6 bases and J by 0 bases, with 15 bases between them. CDR3 coding DNA: TGTGCCAGCAGCTACGGACAGCCCCATAGCAATCAGCCCCAGCATTTT. It yields the protein CASSYGQPHSNQPQHF.

V gene TRBV7-9 combines with J gene TRBJ1-2; D not resolved. V was shortened by 4 bases and J by 5 bases, with 11 bases between the two germline ends. The V gene's germline CDR1 is SEHNR and CDR2 FQNEAQ (reference sequence). The CDR3 is 13 amino acids. The CDR3: CASSSDGLYGYTF. In nucleotides, the CDR3 is TGTGCCAGCAGCTCGGACGGGCTTTATGGCTACACCTTC. The entire variable domain, with the rest obtained from reference TRBV7-9 and TRBJ1-2, is as follows: DTGVSQNPRHKITKRGQNVTFRCDPISEHNRLYWYRQTLGQGPEFLTYFQNEAQLEKSRLLSDRFSAERPKGSFSTLEIQRTEQGDSAMYLCASSSDGLYGYTFGSGTRLTVV.

V and J are TRBV18 and TRBJ2-1; 7 bases are a match to TRBD1. This CDR3 contains 14 residues. CDR1 is KGHSH and CDR2 is LQKENI in the germline V gene. With 4 bases clipped from V and 5 bases from J, the junction kept 5 bases outside the gene matches. CDR3 nucleotides: TGTGCCAGCTCACAACAGGGGTACGACAATGAGCAGTTCTTC. It codes for CASSQQGYDNEQFF.

The table lists this clone with a count of one. The chain employs TRBV4-2 and TRBJ2-3, with 8 bases fitting TRBD1. V was pared by 0 bases and J by 6 bases, with 5 bases of the junction left unmatched. The germline V gene encodes CDR1 LGHNA and CDR2 YNFKEQ. CDR3 length equals 15 residues. CDR3 sequence: CASSQEQGGVDTQYF. Written as DNA, the CDR3 is TGTGCCAGCAGCCAAGAACAGGGGGGAGTGGATACGCAGTATTTT.

The rearrangement joins TRBV11-3 to TRBJ1-6; the D gene is possibly TRBD1 (5 bases). In germline, CDR1 is SGHNT, CDR2 YENEEA. The CDR3 runs to 14 residues. The germline V and J ends were trimmed by 0 bases and 10 bases, with 10 bases remaining between them. The CDR3 sequence is CASSLDRQISPLHF. DNA of the CDR3: TGTGCCAGCAGCTTAGATCGACAGATATCACCCCTCCACTTT. Drawing the rest from reference TRBV11-3 and TRBJ1-6, the complete variable domain is EAGVVQSPRYKIIEKKQPVAFWCNPISGHNTLYWYLQNLGQGPELLIRYENEEAVDDSQLPKDRFSAERLKGVDSTLKIQPAELGDSAVYLCASSLDRQISPLHFGNGTRLTVT.

CDR3 in amino acids: CASSVLSYGYTF. CDR3 coding DNA: TGTGCCAGCAGTGTATTAAGCTATGGCTACACCTTC. V gene TRBV2 combines with J gene TRBJ1-2; D not certain. Germline V gene data show CDR1 as SNHLY and CDR2 as FYNNEI. This CDR3 spans 12 amino acids. The V gene lost 4 bases and the J gene lost 4 bases, with 7 bases spanning the gap.

The chain is built from TRBV5-1 and TRBJ1-1; maybe TRBD1 (6 bases). The germline CDR1 and CDR2 sequences are SGHRS and YFSETQ. The ends were cut back, 9 bases at V and 1 base at J, with 16 bases in the middle. The CDR3 contains 14 residues. CDR3 region: CATNRDGRNTEAFF. CDR3 bases: TGCGCCACCAACAGGGACGGTAGGAACACTGAAGCTTTCTTT.

The chain combines TRBV5-4 with TRBJ1-1, with TRBD1 as a possible D gene (5 bases). This CDR3 has 13 residues. V was pared by 5 bases and J by 4 bases, with 12 bases between. Germline V gene lookup returns CDR1 SGHNT and CDR2 YYREEE (reference sequence). The CDR3 region has the DNA TGTGCCAGCAGTTTTCAGGGAGGCACTGAAGCTTTCTTT. This encodes CASSFQGGTEAFF.

The J gene is TRBJ2-3, the V gene TRBV13; TRBD1 matches 10 bases. CDR3 length equals 17 residues. From germline, CDR1 is PRHDT and CDR2 FYEKMQ (reference sequence). J was trimmed by 1 base and V by 3 bases; bases with no gene match: 7. The CDR3 DNA is TGTGCCAGCAGCTTGGCCTACGGACAGGGGGGCACAGATACGCAGTATTTT. The encoded protein is CASSLAYGQGGTDTQYF.

The V call is TRBV5-1, the J call TRBJ2-7, with 9 positions matching TRBD1. CDR1 and CDR2 from the germline V gene are SGHRS and YFSETQ. After removal of 0 bases from V and 5 bases from J, the junction contained 6 bases not matched to a gene. This CDR3 has 15 amino acids. The CDR3 sequence: CASSLGDREGHEQYF. CDR3 nucleotides: TGCGCCAGCAGCTTGGGGGACAGGGAAGGCCACGAGCAGTACTTC.

The rearrangement links TRBV29-1 to TRBJ1-1; weak D call: TRBD1 (5 bases). CDR3 length: 13 amino acids. With 3 bases removed from V and 8 bases from J, the gap between germline ends came to 16 bases. Germline CDR1 SQVTM, CDR2 ANQGSEA. CDR3: CSVDVQGGGEAFF. For the CDR3, the DNA is TGCAGCGTTGATGTCCAAGGCGGGGGGGAAGCTTTCTTT.

V gene TRBV7-9 combines with J gene TRBJ2-1; D is perhaps TRBD2 (6 bases). The V end was cut by 2 bases, the J end by 6 bases, with 23 bases between. The germline CDR1 and CDR2 sequences are SEHNR and FQNEAQ (reference sequence). The length of the CDR3 is 18 residues. In DNA form, the CDR3 reads TGTGCCAGCAGCTTACTTTTCACCGAGCAGGGACTTGGCAATGAGCAGTTCTTC. Protein: CASSLLFTEQGLGNEQFF.

CDR3 sequence (DNA): TGTGCCAGCAGCCAAGAGCTTAGCGGGAGGACAGATACGCAGTATTTT. Its translation: CASSQELSGRTDTQYF. The chain is built from TRBV4-2 and TRBJ2-3, with TRBD2 matching 10 bases. CDR1 and CDR2 from the germline V gene are LGHNA and YNFKEQ. The CDR3 consists of 16 residues. V lost 0 bases, J lost 3 bases, and 3 bases stayed unmatched.

This chain links TRBV30 with TRBJ2-1; TRBD2 aligns across 8 bases. The V gene end was trimmed by 2 bases and the J gene end by 8 bases; junction bases not matched to a gene: 8. Per germline, CDR1 GTSNPN and CDR2 SVGIG (reference sequence). CDR3 size: 14 residues. The CDR3 nucleotides read TGTGCCTGGAGTAGGGGACTAGTCTCCGATGAGCAGTTCTTC. This gives the protein CAWSRGLVSDEQFF. Drawing the rest from reference TRBV30 and TRBJ2-1, the complete variable domain is SQTIHQWPATLVQPVGSPLSLECTVEGTSNPNLYWYRQAAGRGLQLLFYSVGIGQISSEVPQNLSASRPQDRQFILSSKKLLLSDSGFYLCAWSRGLVSDEQFFGPGTRLTVL.